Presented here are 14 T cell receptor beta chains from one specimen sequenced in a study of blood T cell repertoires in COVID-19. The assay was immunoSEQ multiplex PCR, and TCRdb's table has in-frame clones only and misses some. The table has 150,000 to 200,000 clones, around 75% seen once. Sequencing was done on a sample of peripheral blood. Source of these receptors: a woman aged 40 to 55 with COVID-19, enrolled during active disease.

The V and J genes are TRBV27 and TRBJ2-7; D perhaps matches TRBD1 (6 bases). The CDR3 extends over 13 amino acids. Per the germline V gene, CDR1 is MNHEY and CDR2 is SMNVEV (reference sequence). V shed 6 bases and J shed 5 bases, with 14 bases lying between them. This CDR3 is CASRGGGGHEQYF. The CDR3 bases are TGTGCCAGCAGGGGTGGTGGGGGCCACGAGCAGTACTTC.

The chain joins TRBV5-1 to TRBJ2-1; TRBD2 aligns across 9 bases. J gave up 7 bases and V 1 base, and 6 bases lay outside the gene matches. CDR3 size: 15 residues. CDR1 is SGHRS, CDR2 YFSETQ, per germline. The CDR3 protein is CASSLLAGASNEQFF. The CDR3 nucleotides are TGCGCCAGCAGCTTGTTAGCGGGAGCAAGTAATGAGCAGTTCTTC.

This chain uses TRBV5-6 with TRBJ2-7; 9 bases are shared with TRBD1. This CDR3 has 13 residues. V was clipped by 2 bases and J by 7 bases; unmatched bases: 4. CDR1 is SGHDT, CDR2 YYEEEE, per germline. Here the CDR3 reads CASSFGQGWEQYF. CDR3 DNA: TGTGCCAGCAGCTTTGGACAGGGGTGGGAGCAGTACTTC.

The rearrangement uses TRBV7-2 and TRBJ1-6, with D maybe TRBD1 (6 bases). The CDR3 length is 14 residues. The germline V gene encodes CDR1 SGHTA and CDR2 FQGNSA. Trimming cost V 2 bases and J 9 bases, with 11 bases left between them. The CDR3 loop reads CASSLTQGSSPLHF. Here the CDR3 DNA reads TGTGCCAGCAGCTTAACGCAGGGGTCTTCACCCCTCCACTTT.

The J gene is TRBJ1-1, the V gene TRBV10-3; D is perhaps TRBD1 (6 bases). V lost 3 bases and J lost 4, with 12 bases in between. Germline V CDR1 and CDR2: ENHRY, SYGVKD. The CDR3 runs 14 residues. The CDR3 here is CAISDRGARTEAFF. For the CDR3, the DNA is TGTGCCATCAGTGACCGGGGGGCGCGCACTGAAGCTTTCTTT.

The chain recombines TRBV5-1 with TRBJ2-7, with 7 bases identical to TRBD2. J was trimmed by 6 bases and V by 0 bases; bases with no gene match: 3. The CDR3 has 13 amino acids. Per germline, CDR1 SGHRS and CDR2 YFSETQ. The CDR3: CASSLDQRGEQYF. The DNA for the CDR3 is TGCGCCAGCAGCTTGGACCAGCGGGGCGAGCAGTACTTC.

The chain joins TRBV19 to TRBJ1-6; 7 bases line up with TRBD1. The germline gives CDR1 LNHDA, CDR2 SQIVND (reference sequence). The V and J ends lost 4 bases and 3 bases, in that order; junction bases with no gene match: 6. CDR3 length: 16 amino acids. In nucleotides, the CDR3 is TGTGCCAGTAGTAGGCAGAGACAGGGCTATAATTCACCCCTCCACTTT. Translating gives CASSRQRQGYNSPLHF.

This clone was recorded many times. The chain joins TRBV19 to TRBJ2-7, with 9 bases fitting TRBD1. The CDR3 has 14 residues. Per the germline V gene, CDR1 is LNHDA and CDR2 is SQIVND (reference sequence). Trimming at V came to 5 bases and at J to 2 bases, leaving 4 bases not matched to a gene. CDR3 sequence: CASSPGQGPYEQYF. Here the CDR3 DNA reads TGTGCCAGTAGTCCGGGACAGGGACCCTACGAGCAGTACTTC. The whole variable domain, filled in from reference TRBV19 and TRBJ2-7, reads DGGITQSPKYLFRKEGQNVTLSCEQNLNHDAMYWYRQDPGQGLRLIYYSQIVNDFQKGDIAEGYSVSREKKESFPLTVTSAQKNPTAFYLCASSPGQGPYEQYFGPGTRLTVT.

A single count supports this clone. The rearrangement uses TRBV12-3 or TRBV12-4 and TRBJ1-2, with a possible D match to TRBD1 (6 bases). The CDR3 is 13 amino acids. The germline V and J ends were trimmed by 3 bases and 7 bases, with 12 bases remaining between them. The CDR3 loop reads CASSFGHRVGYTF. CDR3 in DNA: TGTGCCAGCAGTTTTGGGCACAGGGTTGGCTACACCTTC.

The CDR3 sequence is CASGMISGGITYNEQFF. CDR3 in DNA: TGTGCTAGTGGGATGATTAGCGGGGGGATCACCTACAATGAGCAGTTCTTC. V and J are TRBV12-5 and TRBJ2-1, with 10 positions matching TRBD2. Germline V gene sequence: CDR1 LGHNT, CDR2 FRNRAP. The CDR3 is made up of 17 amino acids. Losses at the gene ends were 6 bases for V and 2 bases for J; bases not matched to a gene: 10.

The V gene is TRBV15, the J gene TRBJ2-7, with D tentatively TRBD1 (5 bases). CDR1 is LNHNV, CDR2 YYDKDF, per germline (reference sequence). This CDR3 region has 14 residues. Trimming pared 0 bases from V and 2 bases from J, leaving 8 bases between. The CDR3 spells CATSRDKGPYEQYF. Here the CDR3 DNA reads TGTGCCACCAGCAGAGATAAGGGGCCCTACGAGCAGTACTTC.

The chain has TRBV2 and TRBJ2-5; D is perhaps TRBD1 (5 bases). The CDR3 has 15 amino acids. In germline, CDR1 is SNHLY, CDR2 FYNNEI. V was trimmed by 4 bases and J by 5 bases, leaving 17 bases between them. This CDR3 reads CASSVRAVGSETQYF. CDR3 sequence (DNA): TGTGCCAGCAGTGTCAGGGCGGTTGGATCGGAGACCCAGTACTTC.

CDR3 coding DNA: TGTGCCAGCACCAAAGACAGGGCGGTTGGCTACACCTTC. The encoded protein is CASTKDRAVGYTF. The rearrangement joins TRBV27 to TRBJ1-2, with 7 bases fitting TRBD1. Germline V CDR1 and CDR2: MNHEY, SMNVEV (reference sequence). This CDR3 spans 13 amino acids. J gave up 7 bases and V 7 bases, and 9 bases lay outside the gene matches.

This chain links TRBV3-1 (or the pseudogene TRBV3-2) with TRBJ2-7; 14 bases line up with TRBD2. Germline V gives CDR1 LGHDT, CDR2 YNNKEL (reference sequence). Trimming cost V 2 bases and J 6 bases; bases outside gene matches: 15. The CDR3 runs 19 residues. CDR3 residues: CASSQRRLAGGPAIGEQYF. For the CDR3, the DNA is TGTGCCAGCAGCCAAAGGAGACTAGCGGGAGGGCCGGCTATAGGCGAGCAGTACTTC.